These 10 T cell receptor beta chains were sequenced from one sample in a study of blood T cell repertoires in COVID-19. The data were produced by immunoSEQ multiplex PCR, yet TCRdb's version contains in-frame clones alone and is incomplete. The sample yields 200,000 to 250,000 clones, 70% to 85% seen once. Sequencing was carried out using PBMCs or T cells enriched from blood (not recorded which). The receptors were gathered from a man aged 35 to 55 who had recovered from COVID-19.

This clone has only one observation. The rearrangement uses TRBV5-1 and TRBJ1-2; D is unclear. V was shortened by 1 base and J by 4 bases, with 11 bases between the two germline ends. This CDR3 has 14 residues. CDR1 SGHRS and CDR2 YFSETQ come from the germline V gene. CDR3 sequence (DNA): TGCGCCAGCAGCTTGCTGTCCAGACTCTATGGCTACACCTTC. Its translation is CASSLLSRLYGYTF.

The CDR3: CAISESTGANSPLHF. In nucleotides, the CDR3 is TGTGCCATCAGTGAGTCGACGGGAGCGAATTCACCCCTCCACTTT. V and J are TRBV10-3 and TRBJ1-6; D gene ambiguous. CDR1 and CDR2 from the germline V gene are ENHRY and SYGVKD. The CDR3 runs to 15 residues. Trimming removed 0 bases at V and 7 bases at J, with 10 bases between.

This clone has a single count. The V gene is TRBV6-2 or TRBV6-3, the J gene TRBJ2-4; D call uncertain. V lost 3 bases and J lost 0, with 6 bases in between. Germline V gene data show CDR1 as MNHEY and CDR2 as SVGEGT. This CDR3 has 14 amino acids. CDR3 residues: CASSYVLAKNIQYF. CDR3 DNA sequence: TGTGCCAGCAGTTATGTCTTAGCCAAAAACATTCAGTACTTC.

The chain uses TRBV6-6 and TRBJ1-6, with unresolved D. Germline V gives CDR1 MNHNY, CDR2 SVGAGI (reference sequence). CDR3 length: 14 residues. V lost 2 bases, J lost 7 bases, and 9 bases lay in between. The CDR3 loop is CASSYLSSNSPLHF. The CDR3, as DNA: TGTGCCAGCAGTTACCTGAGTTCGAATTCACCCCTCCACTTT.

This clone was seen just once. V usage is TRBV2 and J usage is TRBJ2-7; D might be TRBD2 (5 bases). The CDR3 is made up of 11 amino acids. V lost 7 bases and J lost 8, with 12 bases in between. Per germline, CDR1 SNHLY and CDR2 FYNNEI. The CDR3 coding sequence is TGTGCCAGCACAGGAGGAGGCAAGCAGTACTTC. It codes for CASTGGGKQYF.

The genes are TRBV27 and TRBJ1-6, with a tentative D call TRBD1 (5 bases). The germline V gene encodes CDR1 MNHEY and CDR2 SMNVEV (reference sequence). The CDR3 is 15 residues long. Trimming cost V 3 bases and J 9 bases, with 15 bases left between them. CDR3 coding DNA: TGTGCCAGCAGTTTGTCGGGGGTTAAGAGTTCACCCCTCCACTTT. This sequence encodes CASSLSGVKSSPLHF.

CDR3 DNA sequence: TGTGCCAGCAGCTTCAGAGAAGGAGGTGAGCAGTTCTTC. Its translation: CASSFREGGEQFF. The chain has TRBV7-3 and TRBJ2-1; a possible D gene is TRBD2 (5 bases). V was clipped by 3 bases and J by 9 bases, with 12 bases between them. The CDR3 runs 13 residues. Germline values: CDR1 SGHTA, CDR2 FQGTGA.

This chain joins TRBV11-1 and TRBJ2-3, with unresolved D. Between the trimmed V and J ends, which lost 6 bases and 1 base, there was a span of 17 bases. CDR1 is SGHAT and CDR2 is FQDESV in the germline V gene (reference sequence). The CDR3 runs to 16 residues. The DNA of the CDR3 is TGTGCCAGCAGTTACCGACTCGATCTAGGCACAGATACGCAGTATTTT. The encoded protein is CASSYRLDLGTDTQYF.

The gene calls are TRBV7-3 and TRBJ2-2, with 8 bases identical to TRBD1. This CDR3 contains 17 residues. Germline loops: CDR1 SGHTA, CDR2 FQGTGA. Trimming removed 4 bases from V and 5 bases from J; junction bases left unmatched: 12. The CDR3 DNA follows: TGTGCCAGCAGCTCCGGGACAGGACTCAGAGGGACCGGGGAGCTGTTTTTT. The encoded protein is CASSSGTGLRGTGELFF.

V and J are TRBV6-5 and TRBJ1-2, with a tentative D call TRBD1 (6 bases). This CDR3 contains 13 residues. The V end lost 6 bases, the J end lost 8 bases, and 16 bases lay between the germline ends. In germline, CDR1 is MNHEY, CDR2 SVGAGI. DNA for the CDR3: TGTGCCAGCAGAGGACAGTCTTCTGGGGGCTACACCTTC. Residues: CASRGQSSGGYTF.